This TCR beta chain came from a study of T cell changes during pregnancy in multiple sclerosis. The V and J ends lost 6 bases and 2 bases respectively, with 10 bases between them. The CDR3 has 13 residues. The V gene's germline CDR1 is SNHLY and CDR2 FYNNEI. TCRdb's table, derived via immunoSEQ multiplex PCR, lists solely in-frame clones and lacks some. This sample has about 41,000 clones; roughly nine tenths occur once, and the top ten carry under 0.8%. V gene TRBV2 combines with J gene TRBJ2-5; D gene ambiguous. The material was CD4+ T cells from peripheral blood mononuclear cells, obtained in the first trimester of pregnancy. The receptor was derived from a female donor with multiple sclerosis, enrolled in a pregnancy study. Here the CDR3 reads CASSFTVQETQYF. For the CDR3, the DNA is TGTGCCAGCAGCTTCACTGTACAAGAGACCCAGTACTTC.